This T cell receptor (beta chain) was found in a study of shared clonotypes between healthy human individuals. Across the whole study: Ranging from 18 to 49 in age, donors were a couple of women and a few men.

Germline lookup yields CDR1 SGHAT and CDR2 FQNNGV. The CDR3 consists of 15 residues. Trimming removed 4 bases from V and 2 bases from J, with 14 bases in between. The assay was carried out at the deep level. Each subset's genomic DNA was shared equally among a number of immunoSEQ plates. Assay used: immunoSEQ multiplex PCR; TCRdb lists only in-frame clones, some missing. The repertoire includes about 2.1 million clones, 85% to 95% of them detected once, and about 1.7% sits in the top ten. Naive CD8 isolation took CD45RO-negative cells positively selected for CCR7 and excluded terminally differentiated effector memory CD45RA+ cells.

The receptor was isolated from a man aged 18 to 29 in good health. Some clones in this sample may be carry-over from other donors' samples. The chain couples TRBV11-2 to TRBJ2-5; D is uncertain. The specimen sequenced was naive CD8+ T cells from PBMCs. The CDR3, as DNA: TGTGCCAGCAGCTCCGGGTTCGGGCTGCAAGAGACCCAGTACTTC. Encoded protein: CASSSGFGLQETQYF.